The 28 T cell receptor beta chains presented below share a single source sample, sequenced in a study of blood T cell repertoires in COVID-19. The assay was immunoSEQ multiplex PCR, and TCRdb's table has in-frame clones only and misses some. The sample records roughly 230,000 clones, about four fifths being singletons. The specimen sequenced was peripheral blood. These receptors were obtained from a man aged 50 to 60 with active or convalescent COVID-19.

The chain joins TRBV5-5 to TRBJ1-3; D possibly corresponds to TRBD1 (5 bases). CDR1 SGHKS and CDR2 YYEKEE come from the germline V gene (reference sequence). Deletions cut 4 bases from V and 0 bases from J, with 17 bases between. The CDR3 runs to 17 residues. The chain's CDR3 is CASSRGTDFFSGNTIYF. The CDR3 DNA reads TGTGCCAGCAGCCGCGGGACGGATTTTTTCTCTGGAAACACCATATATTTT. The whole variable domain, remainder taken from reference TRBV5-5 and TRBJ1-3, is DAGVTQSPTHLIKTRGQQVTLRCSPISGHKSVSWYQQVLGQGPQFIFQYYEKEERGRGNFPDRFSARQFPNYSSELNVNALLLGDSALYLCASSRGTDFFSGNTIYFGEGSWLTVV.

The V and J genes are TRBV30 and TRBJ2-1; 11 positions agree with TRBD1. The CDR3 is 16 amino acids. The V and J ends lost 3 bases and 5 bases, in that order; junction bases with no gene match: 9. Germline loops: CDR1 GTSNPN, CDR2 SVGIG (reference sequence). The CDR3 DNA reads TGTGCCTGGAGGCGTTTGGGGACAGGGGGTCACAATGAGCAGTTCTTC. Protein: CAWRRLGTGGHNEQFF.

This chain links TRBV10-2 with TRBJ2-1; no reliable D call. CDR1 is WSHSY and CDR2 is SAAADI in the germline V gene. This CDR3 is built from 13 residues. Trimming pared 1 base from V and 4 bases from J, leaving 5 bases between. The CDR3 sequence: CASSEYEYNEQFF. The CDR3 coding sequence is TGCGCCAGCAGTGAGTACGAGTACAATGAGCAGTTCTTC.

The rearrangement links TRBV7-6 to TRBJ2-5; TRBD1 matches at 10 bases. Germline trimming cut 3 bases from V and 5 bases from J; bases unmatched to any gene: 6. The germline V gene has CDR1 SGHVS and CDR2 FNYEAQ. CDR3 length: 15 residues. The CDR3 protein is CASSFDRGLSETQYF. CDR3 DNA: TGTGCCAGCAGCTTCGACAGGGGGCTATCGGAGACCCAGTACTTC.

The J gene is TRBJ1-1, the V gene TRBV30; a possible D gene is TRBD1 (5 bases). CDR1 and CDR2 (germline): GTSNPN, SVGIG (reference sequence). CDR3 length: 12 residues. Trimming cost V 8 bases and J 5 bases, with 15 bases left between them. CDR3 sequence reads: CAGERGETEAFF. CDR3 DNA sequence: TGTGCCGGGGAACGGGGGGAAACTGAAGCTTTCTTT.

The chain combines TRBV13 with TRBJ2-5; D is possibly TRBD2 (5 bases). V lost 1 base and J 4 bases, leaving 10 bases between the germline ends. The CDR3 spans 14 residues. Germline CDR1 is PRHDT and CDR2 is FYEKMQ (reference sequence). The CDR3 DNA reads as TGTGCCAGCAGCTTAGTAGGACTCTTAGAGACCCAGTACTTC. It codes for CASSLVGLLETQYF.

V gene TRBV28 combines with J gene TRBJ1-5; 9 bases are shared with TRBD1. Germline CDR1 is MDHEN and CDR2 is SYDVKM. The CDR3 spans 14 residues. The J segment lost 6 bases and the V segment lost 6 bases, leaving 6 bases of the junction unmatched. CDR3 nucleotide sequence: TGTGCCAGCAGGGTGGGGACAGGGAGTCAGCCCCAGCATTTT. Translating gives CASRVGTGSQPQHF.

This rearrangement joins TRBV6-4 to TRBJ1-6; D is ambiguous. This CDR3 has 13 amino acids. V lost 6 bases, J lost 9 bases, and 12 bases lay in between. CDR1 and CDR2 from the germline V gene are MRHNA and SNTAGT. The CDR3 DNA follows: TGTGCCAGCAGCGGGGAAACGGGTTCACCCCTCCACTTT. This gives the protein CASSGETGSPLHF.

The J gene is TRBJ2-1, the V gene TRBV3-1 (or the pseudogene TRBV3-2); TRBD2 matches at 8 bases. CDR1 and CDR2 from the germline V gene are LGHDT and YNNKEL (reference sequence). The CDR3 covers 14 residues. V lost 4 bases and J lost 9; bases outside the gene matches: 8. Here the CDR3 DNA reads TGTGCCAGCAGCCGGTTTCGGGGGGGCACTGAGCAGTTCTTC. Its protein is CASSRFRGGTEQFF.

V and J are TRBV15 and TRBJ1-5, with D perhaps TRBD1 (6 bases). V was trimmed by 0 bases and J by 6 bases, leaving 12 bases between them. Germline V lookup: CDR1 LNHNV, CDR2 YYDKDF (reference sequence). The CDR3 spans 15 residues. Written as DNA, the CDR3 is TGTGCCACCAGCAGAGATACGACAGGAGGTCAGCCCCAGCATTTT. Translating gives CATSRDTTGGQPQHF.

The chain employs TRBV7-2 and TRBJ2-4, with a weak D call TRBD1 (5 bases). V shed 5 bases and J shed 8 bases, with 16 bases lying between them. The germline gives CDR1 SGHTA, CDR2 FQGNSA. The CDR3 has 14 amino acids. CDR3 residues: CASSRGAFSDIQYF. The CDR3 nucleotides read TGTGCCAGCAGCCGTGGGGCATTTTCTGACATTCAGTACTTC.

V gene TRBV4-1 combines with J gene TRBJ2-7, with D maybe TRBD2 (6 bases). This CDR3 region has 12 residues. The V end lost 4 bases, the J end lost 10 bases, and 14 bases lay between the germline ends. Germline CDR1 MGHRA, CDR2 YSYEKL. The CDR3 sequence is CASSPLGGSQYF. CDR3 coding DNA: TGCGCCAGCAGCCCCCTTGGAGGGTCCCAGTACTTC.

The CDR3 DNA follows: TGTGCCAGCAGGGGACAGTATAGCAATCAGCCCCAGCATTTT. Amino acid sequence: CASRGQYSNQPQHF. The V gene is TRBV21-1, the J gene TRBJ1-5; TRBD1, the table's D call, lacks a check against the DNA. TRBV21-1 is an annotated pseudogene. The CDR3 spans 14 residues.

The chain has TRBV15 and TRBJ2-1; 7 nucleotides align to TRBD2. V was pared by 3 bases and J by 2 bases, with 1 base of the junction left unmatched. CDR1 and CDR2 from the germline V gene are LNHNV and YYDKDF (reference sequence). The CDR3 contains 14 residues. CDR3 bases: TGTGCCACCAGCAGTGGGACTACCTACAATGAGCAGTTCTTC. It yields the protein CATSSGTTYNEQFF.

This rearrangement joins TRBV30 to TRBJ2-7; 9 bases match TRBD1. The CDR3 totals 14 residues. Per the germline V gene, CDR1 is GTSNPN and CDR2 is SVGIG (reference sequence). V shed 3 bases and J 5 bases; nucleotides not matched to a gene: 8. As DNA, the CDR3 is TGTGCCTGGAGCTGGGACAGGGTATTAGACGAGCAGTACTTC. Translation gives CAWSWDRVLDEQYF.

The V gene is TRBV13, the J gene TRBJ1-2, with D perhaps matching TRBD1 (6 bases). Trimming left V 5 bases short and J 4 bases short, with 17 bases between. CDR3 length equals 15 residues. CDR1 is PRHDT and CDR2 is FYEKMQ in the germline V gene (reference sequence). In DNA, the CDR3 is TGTGCCAGCAGCCTTATACAGGGTCTCGTCTATGGCTACACCTTC. Its translation: CASSLIQGLVYGYTF.

The rearrangement uses TRBV30 and TRBJ2-7; possible D gene TRBD1, 5 bases. Trimming left V 3 bases short and J 5 bases short, with 5 bases between. The germline V gene has CDR1 GTSNPN and CDR2 SVGIG (reference sequence). This CDR3 has 10 residues. DNA for the CDR3: TGTGCCTGGAGACAGGACGAGCAGTACTTC. Residues: CAWRQDEQYF.

The genes are TRBV7-2 and TRBJ2-1, with 9 bases identical to TRBD2. This CDR3 comprises 14 residues. Germline CDR1 and CDR2: SGHTA and FQGNSA. Germline trimming cut 5 bases from V and 5 bases from J; bases unmatched to any gene: 4. The CDR3 sequence is CASSLSGSHNEQFF. The CDR3 nucleotides read TGTGCCAGCAGCCTTAGCGGGAGCCACAATGAGCAGTTCTTC.

This clone was seen only once. The chain has TRBV5-6 and TRBJ1-2; 8 bases are shared with TRBD1. Per the germline V gene, CDR1 is SGHDT and CDR2 is YYEEEE. The CDR3 has 14 residues. The V and J ends lost 0 bases and 7 bases, in that order; junction bases with no gene match: 5. Here the CDR3 reads CASSLGDRLRGYTF. The CDR3 DNA sequence: TGTGCCAGCAGCTTGGGGGACAGGCTCCGTGGCTACACCTTC.

This clone has only a few counts. This chain links TRBV14 with TRBJ2-1, with TRBD2 as a possible D gene (6 bases). Germline V lookup: CDR1 SGHDN, CDR2 FVKESK. V gave up 4 bases and J gave up 5 bases, with 9 bases separating them. The CDR3 spans 13 residues. CDR3 in DNA: TGTGCCAGCAGCCCGGGAGCCCACAATGAGCAGTTCTTC. Protein sequence: CASSPGAHNEQFF.

The V gene is TRBV27, the J gene TRBJ2-1; D is undetermined. CDR3 size: 13 residues. Germline values: CDR1 MNHEY, CDR2 SMNVEV (reference sequence). V was clipped by 3 bases and J by 4 bases, with 7 bases between them. Written as DNA, the CDR3 is TGTGCCAGCAGTTTTAGAGGTTACAATGAGCAGTTCTTC. Encoded protein: CASSFRGYNEQFF.

J is TRBJ1-1 and V is TRBV4-1, with TRBD1 as a possible D gene (6 bases). Germline loops: CDR1 MGHRA, CDR2 YSYEKL. With 2 bases removed from V and 1 base from J, the gap between germline ends came to 11 bases. CDR3 length: 15 amino acids. The CDR3 sequence: CASSQMGQRNTEAFF. The CDR3 DNA follows: TGCGCCAGCAGCCAAATGGGACAAAGGAACACTGAAGCTTTCTTT.

This clone was picked up one time. J is TRBJ1-1 and V is TRBV13; D possibly corresponds to TRBD1 (5 bases). V was clipped by 5 bases and J by 1 base, with 11 bases between them. The germline CDR1 and CDR2 sequences are PRHDT and FYEKMQ (reference sequence). This CDR3 spans 14 amino acids. CDR3 sequence: CASSRRGGNTEAFF. Written as DNA, the CDR3 is TGTGCCAGCAGCCGGAGGGGCGGGAACACTGAAGCTTTCTTT.

V is TRBV5-6 and J is TRBJ1-1; 8 bases are shared with TRBD1. Germline values: CDR1 SGHDT, CDR2 YYEEEE. J gave up 5 bases and V 0 bases, and 3 bases lay outside the gene matches. This CDR3 spans 14 amino acids. CDR3 coding DNA: TGTGCCAGCAGCTTGGGTAGGACAGGGACTGAAGCTTTCTTT. Residues: CASSLGRTGTEAFF. Full variable domain (remainder filled in from reference TRBV5-6 and TRBJ1-1): DAGVTQSPTHLIKTRGQQVTLRCSPKSGHDTVSWYQQALGQGPQFIFQYYEEEERQRGNFPDRFSGHQFPNYSSELNVNALLLGDSALYLCASSLGRTGTEAFFGQGTRLTVV.

The V call is TRBV30, the J call TRBJ1-4; 9 bases match TRBD1. The CDR3 spans 16 residues. CDR1 is GTSNPN, CDR2 SVGIG, per germline (reference sequence). Trimming cost V 3 bases and J 3 bases; bases outside gene matches: 8. The CDR3 sequence is CAWRLQGALPNEKLFF. DNA for the CDR3: TGTGCCTGGAGGCTACAGGGGGCGCTTCCTAATGAAAAACTGTTTTTT. The whole variable domain, remainder taken from reference TRBV30 and TRBJ1-4, is SQTIHQWPATLVQPVGSPLSLECTVEGTSNPNLYWYRQAAGRGLQLLFYSVGIGQISSEVPQNLSASRPQDRQFILSSKKLLLSDSGFYLCAWRLQGALPNEKLFFGSGTQLSVL.

The chain employs TRBV12-3 or TRBV12-4 and TRBJ1-3, with D tentatively TRBD1 (5 bases). Trimming took off 11 bases at V and 0 bases at J, with 11 bases between the two ends. CDR3 length equals 13 residues. The DNA of the CDR3 is TGTGCCGGGCGGGGGTACTCTGGAAACACCATATATTTT. It is translated as CAGRGYSGNTIYF.

V is TRBV5-8 and J is TRBJ2-5, with D tentatively TRBD1 (6 bases). The CDR3 consists of 16 residues. The germline V gene encodes CDR1 SGHTS and CDR2 YDEGEE. Trimming removed 3 bases at V and 3 bases at J, with 18 bases between. Here the CDR3 reads CASSYGTRGPEETQYF. CDR3 DNA: TGTGCCAGCAGCTACGGGACAAGGGGACCAGAAGAGACCCAGTACTTC. The full variable domain, its missing parts supplied by reference TRBV5-8 and TRBJ2-5, is EAGVTQSPTHLIKTRGQQATLRCSPISGHTSVYWYQQALGLGLQFLLWYDEGEERNRGNFPPRFSGRQFPNYSSELNVNALELEDSALYLCASSYGTRGPEETQYFGPGTRLLVL.

The chain links TRBV19 to TRBJ1-2, with TRBD1 matching over 7 bases. V was clipped by 1 base and J by 7 bases; unmatched bases: 9. Looked up from germline, CDR1 is LNHDA and CDR2 is SQIVND (reference sequence). The CDR3 loop spans 15 amino acids. The CDR3 coding sequence is TGTGCCAGTAGTATAGGGGGCAGGGGGGTCGTTGGCTACACCTTC. Translated, it gives CASSIGGRGVVGYTF.